The source of this T cell receptor beta chain is a study of post-analysis software for immune sequencing data. Study-wide results and caveats: Controls had lower frequencies than patients of four or five TRBV segments, which included TRBV5-6, TRBV5-1 and TRBV20-1.

This clonotype occurred a few times. The antigen is not known. This CDR3 is built from 15 residues. The germline V gene encodes CDR1 MDHEN and CDR2 SYDVKM. The ends were cut back, 5 bases at V and 3 bases at J, with 16 bases in the middle. Libraries were made from TCR beta cDNA, and they carried unique molecular identifiers. MiXCR, run by TCRdb on the PCR reads, gives a single entry per CDR3 protein. The profile shows roughly 170,000 distinct CDR3 sequences, 30% of them singletons. The rearrangement joins TRBV28 to TRBJ2-5, with D perhaps TRBD2 (5 bases). The source material was blood. The TCR sequence derives from a girl aged 10-17 years with multiple sclerosis. This chain's CDR3 is CASSPRTPPKETQYF. The CDR3, as DNA: TGTGCCAGCAGTCCTCGGACTCCACCAAAAGAGACCCAGTACTTC.